This TCR beta chain originates from a study of blood T cell repertoires in COVID-19. In the original analysis: Scientists estimated how many nucleated cells there were by amplifying reference gene primers. Profiling relied on immunoSEQ multiplex PCR, and the TCRdb table lists in-frame clones only, not all of them. V and J calls and clone size are copied from that table; D and trimming were computed from the DNA. The sample includes 100,000 to 150,000 clones, less than 90% of them seen just once. Germline V CDR1 and CDR2: SGHRS, YFSETQ. V trimming: 4 bases; J trimming: 9 bases; junction bases outside the gene matches: 14. The length of the CDR3 is 16 residues.

The TCR comes from a man older than 75 with active or convalescent COVID-19. The material sequenced was peripheral blood. The chain combines TRBV5-1 with TRBJ2-7, with 12 bases matching TRBD1. The CDR3 coding sequence is TGCGCCAGCAGCCCGAGGTCGGGACAGGGGGCTCTAGGGCAGTACTTC. It translates to CASSPRSGQGALGQYF.